The 31 T cell receptor beta chains below come from one sample, sequenced in a study of blood T cell repertoires in COVID-19. Assay used: immunoSEQ multiplex PCR; TCRdb lists only in-frame clones, some missing. The sample records about 140,000 clones, 75% to 90% being singletons. The sample consisted of peripheral blood. These receptors originate from a woman aged 50 to 60 with acute or convalescent COVID-19.

The chain links TRBV19 to TRBJ2-7; TRBD1 aligns across 7 bases. CDR3 size: 13 residues. Germline-derived CDR1 and CDR2 are LNHDA and SQIVND (reference sequence). J was trimmed by 6 bases and V by 5 bases; bases with no gene match: 7. CDR3 nucleotides: TGTGCCAGTAGTGGACAGTACAGGGGCGAGCAGTACTTC. Translated, it gives CASSGQYRGEQYF.

The chain employs TRBV3-1 (or the pseudogene TRBV3-2) and TRBJ1-1; no clear D. The CDR3 runs 15 residues. Germline V gives CDR1 LGHDT, CDR2 YNNKEL (reference sequence). Trimming removed 7 bases at V and 1 base at J, with 16 bases between. The CDR3 spells CASNSFNSGNTEAFF. As DNA, the CDR3 is TGTGCCAGCAACTCTTTCAACTCGGGGAACACTGAAGCTTTCTTT.

The rearrangement links TRBV10-3 to TRBJ2-1, with 7 nucleotides matching TRBD2. Germline V gene data show CDR1 as ENHRY and CDR2 as SYGVKD. The CDR3 consists of 15 residues. The junction had 8 bases not matched to a gene; V was cut back by 5 bases and J by 4 bases. CDR3 DNA: TGTGCCATCAGTTCCCAAGCGGGATCATACAATGAGCAGTTCTTC. Residues: CAISSQAGSYNEQFF.

The gene calls are TRBV27 and TRBJ2-1; tentative D call: TRBD2 (6 bases). CDR3 length: 15 residues. CDR1 and CDR2 (germline): MNHEY, SMNVEV (reference sequence). V gave up 7 bases and J gave up 5 bases, with 18 bases separating them. The CDR3 coding sequence is TGTGCCAGCACTGCTTATCGCGGGAAAAACAATGAGCAGTTCTTC. Translating gives CASTAYRGKNNEQFF.

This sequence joins TRBV4-1 and TRBJ1-2; 8 bases fit TRBD1. Trimming removed 4 bases from V and 5 bases from J; junction bases left unmatched: 9. Germline lookup yields CDR1 MGHRA and CDR2 YSYEKL. This CDR3 has 15 residues. The CDR3 here is CASSPTMGTGYGYTF. CDR3 in DNA: TGCGCCAGCAGCCCTACAATGGGGACAGGATATGGCTACACCTTC.

V usage is TRBV11-2 and J usage is TRBJ2-1, with D unclear. V lost 0 bases, J lost 0 bases, and 12 bases lay in between. The germline V gene has CDR1 SGHAT and CDR2 FQNNGV. The CDR3 covers 17 residues. CDR3 nucleotide sequence: TGTGCCAGCAGCTTAGATTGGGCCTTCAGCTCCTACAATGAGCAGTTCTTC. This sequence encodes CASSLDWAFSSYNEQFF.

This sequence joins TRBV7-2 and TRBJ1-4; D is unclear. The V end lost 1 base, the J end lost 5 bases, and 8 bases lay between the germline ends. CDR1 SGHTA and CDR2 FQGNSA come from the germline V gene. The CDR3 totals 14 residues. CDR3 sequence (DNA): TGTGCCAGCAGCTTAGAACCGCTAAATGAAAAACTGTTTTTT. Its translation is CASSLEPLNEKLFF. Complete variable domain (other parts from reference TRBV7-2 and TRBJ1-4): GAGVSQSPSNKVTEKGKDVELRCDPISGHTALYWYRQSLGQGLEFLIYFQGNSAPDKSGLPSDRFSAERTGGSVSTLTIQRTQQEDSAVYLCASSLEPLNEKLFFGSGTQLSVL.

The CDR3 loop is CASSAWTTAFRTDTQYF. Written as DNA, the CDR3 is TGTGCCAGTAGTGCATGGACTACAGCCTTCCGCACAGATACGCAGTATTTT. The rearrangement joins TRBV19 to TRBJ2-3; D possibly corresponds to TRBD2 (6 bases). The CDR3 contains 17 residues. CDR1 LNHDA and CDR2 SQIVND come from the germline V gene (reference sequence). Deletions cut 5 bases from V and 1 base from J, with 19 bases between.

The gene calls are TRBV28 and TRBJ2-1, with a possible D match to TRBD2 (5 bases). Germline V lookup: CDR1 MDHEN, CDR2 SYDVKM. V lost 4 bases and J 0 bases, leaving 7 bases between the germline ends. The CDR3 sequence is 14 residues long. CDR3 in amino acids: CASSSGGSYNEQFF. DNA for the CDR3: TGTGCCAGCAGTTCAGGAGGCTCCTACAATGAGCAGTTCTTC. The full variable domain, with the rest looked up from reference TRBV28 and TRBJ2-1, is DVKVTQSSRYLVKRTGEKVFLECVQDMDHENMFWYRQDPGLGLRLIYFSYDVKMKEKGDIPEGYSVSREKKERFSLILESASTNQTSMYLCASSSGGSYNEQFFGPGTRLTVL.

In regard to this clone: Other DNA variants within this sample encode the same CDR3. The DNA of the CDR3 is TGTGCCAGCAGCCTCGGACAGGGCGGTCAGCCCCAGCATTTT. Its protein is CASSLGQGGQPQHF. The rearrangement links TRBV7-9 to TRBJ1-5; 8 bases align to TRBD1. V lost 5 bases and J lost 6; bases outside the gene matches: 6. The CDR3 contains 14 residues. Germline CDR1 and CDR2: SEHNR and FQNEAQ (reference sequence).

The chain combines TRBV10-1 with TRBJ2-1, with 11 bases matching TRBD2. Germline V lookup: CDR1 WNHNN, CDR2 SYGVQD (reference sequence). Germline trimming cut 3 bases from V and 8 bases from J; bases unmatched to any gene: 3. The CDR3 consists of 14 residues. The CDR3 region has the DNA TGCGCCAGCAGTGATTCTAGCGGGAGGTATGAGCAGTTCTTC. As protein: CASSDSSGRYEQFF.

The rearrangement uses TRBV3-1 (or the pseudogene TRBV3-2) and TRBJ1-1, with D possibly matching TRBD1 (6 bases). In germline, CDR1 is LGHDT, CDR2 YNNKEL (reference sequence). Trimming removed 1 base from V and 5 bases from J, with 11 bases in between. The CDR3 length is 14 residues. The CDR3 bases are TGTGCCAGCAGCCAAGCGGGGGGCCGGACTGAAGCTTTCTTT. Encoded protein: CASSQAGGRTEAFF.

This rearrangement joins TRBV18 to TRBJ2-3, with TRBD2 matching over 8 bases. J lost 2 bases, V lost 1 base, and 5 bases had no gene match. The germline gives CDR1 KGHSH, CDR2 LQKENI. CDR3 size: 16 residues. The CDR3, as DNA: TGTGCCAGCTCACCACTGCGTAGCGGGAACACAGATACGCAGTATTTT. Translating it yields CASSPLRSGNTDTQYF.

The chain joins TRBV6-5 to TRBJ1-6; a weak D match, TRBD1 (5 bases). Per germline, CDR1 MNHEY and CDR2 SVGAGI. Trimming took 6 bases from V and 14 from J, leaving 11 bases between them. The CDR3 has 11 residues. CDR3 sequence reads: CASSSGSALHF. In DNA form, the CDR3 reads TGTGCCAGCAGCTCAGGGTCGGCCCTCCACTTT.

This clone has just one count. The chain recombines TRBV11-2 with TRBJ2-7; 9 nucleotides agree with TRBD1. This CDR3 region has 16 residues. With 0 bases clipped from V and 0 bases from J, the junction kept 3 bases outside the gene matches. The germline CDR1 and CDR2 sequences are SGHAT and FQNNGV. The CDR3 DNA reads as TGTGCCAGCAGCTTAGACCCGGGACAGGGCTCCTACGAGCAGTACTTC. It encodes CASSLDPGQGSYEQYF.

This rearrangement joins TRBV28 to TRBJ1-1; tentatively, D is TRBD1 (6 bases). V lost 5 bases, J lost 5 bases, and 12 bases lay in between. CDR3 length equals 13 residues. Germline V lookup: CDR1 MDHEN, CDR2 SYDVKM. The CDR3 here is CASSKQGRTEAFF. Here the CDR3 DNA reads TGTGCCAGCAGTAAACAGGGACGTACTGAAGCTTTCTTT.

The V gene is TRBV6-1, the J gene TRBJ1-4; no firm D call. The CDR3 runs 14 residues. Between the trimmed V and J ends, which lost 8 bases and 0 bases, there was a span of 10 bases. The V gene's germline CDR1 is MNHNS and CDR2 SASEGT. CDR3 bases: TGTGCCAGCGAGAGTCCCGCAACTAATGAAAAACTGTTTTTT. It translates to CASESPATNEKLFF.

The chain links TRBV6-5 to TRBJ1-6; TRBD1 matches 8 bases. CDR3 size: 15 residues. Per the germline V gene, CDR1 is MNHEY and CDR2 is SVGAGI. Trimming cost V 2 bases and J 5 bases; bases outside gene matches: 2. The CDR3 region is CASSYGTGNNSPLHF. The CDR3 nucleotides read TGTGCCAGCAGTTACGGGACAGGCAATAATTCACCCCTCCACTTT.

J is TRBJ1-2 and V is TRBV3-1 (or the pseudogene TRBV3-2); a possible D gene is TRBD1 (5 bases). The CDR3 loop spans 11 amino acids. Germline CDR1 and CDR2: LGHDT and YNNKEL (reference sequence). The V end was cut by 8 bases, the J end by 8 bases, with 12 bases between. The CDR3 protein is CASGHSLGYTF. In DNA form, the CDR3 reads TGTGCCAGCGGACACTCCCTGGGCTACACCTTC.

The chain links TRBV6-5 to TRBJ1-1; D not resolved. Germline V CDR1 and CDR2: MNHEY, SVGAGI. This CDR3 has 14 residues. Trimming took off 2 bases at V and 1 base at J, with 8 bases between the two ends. This CDR3 is CASSYQTANTEAFF. The CDR3 DNA reads TGTGCCAGCAGTTACCAAACAGCGAACACTGAAGCTTTCTTT.

The chain links TRBV4-1 to TRBJ2-2; possibly TRBD2 for D (6 bases). The CDR3 runs to 19 residues. The V and J ends lost 5 bases and 4 bases respectively, with 26 bases between them. CDR1 and CDR2 (germline): MGHRA, YSYEKL. CDR3 sequence reads: CASSWTPDFVGGSTGELFF. The CDR3 DNA is TGCGCCAGCAGCTGGACACCCGATTTTGTCGGGGGATCCACCGGGGAGCTGTTTTTT.

The chain has TRBV10-1 and TRBJ2-7; 8 positions agree with TRBD1. Trimming at V came to 4 bases and at J to 5 bases, leaving 7 bases not matched to a gene. Per germline, CDR1 WNHNN and CDR2 SYGVQD (reference sequence). The CDR3 loop spans 14 amino acids. The CDR3 DNA reads TGCGCCAGCAGTGCTTTACCAGGGGGCCACGAGCAGTACTTC. This gives the protein CASSALPGGHEQYF.

The chain has TRBV6-5 and TRBJ2-7; 7 bases align to TRBD1. The CDR3 length is 15 residues. Trimming cost V 6 bases and J 4 bases; bases outside gene matches: 12. CDR1 is MNHEY and CDR2 is SVGAGI in the germline V gene. The CDR3 nucleotides read TGTGCCAGCAGCCGCCGCCTCCAACAGGGGTACGAGCAGTACTTC. Translated, it gives CASSRRLQQGYEQYF.

This clone has a single count. V gene TRBV19 combines with J gene TRBJ2-3, with TRBD2 as a possible D gene (7 bases). The V and J ends lost 3 bases and 3 bases respectively, with 13 bases between them. CDR3 length: 15 amino acids. Germline assignment: CDR1 LNHDA and CDR2 SQIVND (reference sequence). The DNA of the CDR3 is TGTGCCAGTAGTATCGGGGGGCCCCGTACAGATACGCAGTATTTT. The encoded protein is CASSIGGPRTDTQYF.

This chain joins TRBV20-1 and TRBJ2-1; 8 positions agree with TRBD1. The CDR3 totals 10 residues. The germline V gene encodes CDR1 DFQATT and CDR2 SNEGSKA (reference sequence). V was pared by 6 bases and J by 9 bases, with 1 base of the junction left unmatched. The CDR3, as DNA: TGCAGTGCACAGGGGGGTGAGCAGTTCTTC. Protein: CSAQGGEQFF.

V is TRBV18 and J is TRBJ1-6, with 9 bases aligning to TRBD1. The V gene's germline CDR1 is KGHSH and CDR2 LQKENI. Trimming at V came to 6 bases and at J to 3 bases, leaving 9 bases not matched to a gene. The CDR3 is 17 residues long. CDR3 sequence (DNA): TGTGCCAGCTCCCCGAACAGGGGGCGCTTCTATAATTCACCCCTCCACTTT. Translation gives CASSPNRGRFYNSPLHF.

There are a few counts of this clone. V and J are TRBV4-1 and TRBJ2-7; 7 bases map to TRBD2. The germline V gene has CDR1 MGHRA and CDR2 YSYEKL. Losses at the gene ends were 3 bases for V and 0 bases for J; bases not matched to a gene: 11. The CDR3 consists of 17 residues. The CDR3 reads CASSQNAAGLSSYEQYF. DNA of the CDR3: TGCGCCAGCAGCCAGAATGCGGCGGGACTAAGCTCCTACGAGCAGTACTTC.

This clone was observed a handful of times. The rearrangement links TRBV7-9 to TRBJ1-4, with 8 bases lining up with TRBD1. V lost 5 bases and J lost 8; bases outside the gene matches: 4. CDR1 is SEHNR, CDR2 FQNEAQ, per germline (reference sequence). The CDR3 is 13 amino acids. CDR3 loop: CASSPGGREKLFF. DNA for the CDR3: TGTGCCAGCAGCCCAGGGGGCCGAGAAAAACTGTTTTTT.

The chain joins TRBV27 to TRBJ2-1; the D gene is possibly TRBD1 (5 bases). CDR3 size: 15 residues. V was clipped by 5 bases and J by 0 bases, with 11 bases between them. Germline assignment: CDR1 MNHEY and CDR2 SMNVEV (reference sequence). DNA for the CDR3: TGTGCCAGCAGTGCGACAGATAGCTCCTACAATGAGCAGTTCTTC. This translates into CASSATDSSYNEQFF.

The chain combines TRBV15 with TRBJ1-1; the D gene is possibly TRBD1 (5 bases). V shed 1 base and J shed 8 bases, with 20 bases lying between them. From germline, CDR1 is LNHNV and CDR2 YYDKDF (reference sequence). CDR3 length equals 16 residues. Here the CDR3 reads CATSRVPVGDRGEAFF. For the CDR3, the DNA is TGTGCCACCAGCAGAGTCCCCGTTGGAGACCGGGGGGAAGCTTTCTTT.

The DNA for the CDR3 is TGTGCCAGCAGTTACTCGCCGACAGTGGATTCCTACGAGCAGTACTTC. It specifies CASSYSPTVDSYEQYF. The chain recombines TRBV6-5 with TRBJ2-7, with a weak D call TRBD1 (5 bases). Trimming took off 0 bases at V and 1 base at J, with 13 bases between the two ends. From germline, CDR1 is MNHEY and CDR2 SVGAGI. The CDR3 spans 16 residues.